Following are 18 T cell receptor beta chains from one sample sequenced in a study of blood T cell repertoires in COVID-19. Here immunoSEQ multiplex PCR was the method, and the copy in TCRdb shows in-frame clones only, minus some. The sample consists of 200,000 or so clones, more than 70% of them appearing once. The specimen sequenced was peripheral blood. Every receptor here comes from a person in their 70s with COVID-19, enrolled during active disease.

This chain links TRBV11-2 with TRBJ2-3, with D maybe TRBD2 (6 bases). The V and J ends lost 0 bases and 3 bases respectively, with 7 bases between them. Germline loops: CDR1 SGHAT, CDR2 FQNNGV. There are 14 residues in the CDR3. The CDR3 loop reads CASSLDGGTDTQYF. CDR3 nucleotide sequence: TGTGCCAGCAGCTTAGACGGGGGAACAGATACGCAGTATTTT.

This chain uses TRBV23-1 with TRBJ1-3; TRBD1 aligns across 8 bases. TRBV23-1 counts as an open reading frame of uncertain function. The trim removed 4 bases at V and 1 base at J, leaving 21 bases unmatched. CDR3 size: 21 residues. In nucleotides, the CDR3 is TGCGCCAGCAGTCGACGAAGGCGGACAGGGTTCTTATACCTGTCTGGAAACACCATATATTTT. Protein product: CASSRRRRTGFLYLSGNTIYF.

The V and J genes are TRBV5-4 and TRBJ2-7; TRBD2 matches at 9 bases. This CDR3 is 15 amino acids long. The germline V gene has CDR1 SGHNT and CDR2 YYREEE (reference sequence). Trimming took 0 bases from V and 4 from J; bases not matched to a gene: 5. CDR3 in amino acids: CASSLETSGLYEQYF. CDR3 nucleotide sequence: TGTGCCAGCAGCTTGGAGACTAGCGGCTTATACGAGCAGTACTTC.

This chain connects TRBV9 to TRBJ2-3; the D gene is possibly TRBD2 (7 bases). V was clipped by 2 bases and J by 2 bases, with 15 bases between them. The CDR3 has 16 residues. The V gene's germline CDR1 is SGDLS and CDR2 YYNGEE. The chain's CDR3 is CASSVRGGLYTDTQYF. The CDR3 DNA follows: TGTGCCAGCAGCGTGAGGGGGGGCCTTTACACAGATACGCAGTATTTT.

V is TRBV6-4 and J is TRBJ2-7; 9 bases fit TRBD1. The CDR3 totals 14 residues. CDR1 is MRHNA and CDR2 is SNTAGT in the germline V gene. The V and J ends lost 6 bases and 5 bases, in that order; junction bases with no gene match: 8. The CDR3: CASRGDRAPHEQYF. In DNA, the CDR3 is TGTGCCAGCAGGGGGGACAGGGCTCCCCACGAGCAGTACTTC.

This chain uses TRBV4-3 with TRBJ2-5, with D possibly TRBD1 on 5 matching bases. V lost 2 bases and J 1 base, leaving 14 bases between the germline ends. Germline V gene sequence: CDR1 LGHNA, CDR2 YSLEER. This CDR3 has 16 amino acids. This chain's CDR3 is CASSQNFGQGQETQYF. The CDR3 DNA reads TGCGCCAGCAGCCAAAATTTCGGGCAGGGCCAAGAGACCCAGTACTTC.

CDR3 region: CASSLTTTNEKLFF. The CDR3 coding sequence is TGTGCCAGCAGCTTAACTACAACTAATGAAAAACTGTTTTTT. The gene calls are TRBV7-9 and TRBJ1-4; D unclear. The V gene's germline CDR1 is SEHNR and CDR2 FQNEAQ (reference sequence). V was cut by 2 bases and J by 0 bases, with 4 bases left in between. The CDR3 covers 14 residues.

The chain recombines TRBV4-3 with TRBJ2-5; 7 bases fit TRBD2. In germline, CDR1 is LGHNA, CDR2 YSLEER. CDR3 size: 16 residues. After removal of 0 bases from V and 4 bases from J, the junction contained 8 bases not matched to a gene. The CDR3, as DNA: TGCGCCAGCAGCCAAGACTGGGCGGGAGTGTCAGAGACCCAGTACTTC. Translated: CASSQDWAGVSETQYF.

V is TRBV5-6 and J is TRBJ2-1, with a possible D match to TRBD2 (6 bases). V gave up 5 bases and J gave up 8 bases, with 17 bases separating them. This CDR3 has 14 residues. CDR1 and CDR2 (germline): SGHDT, YYEEEE. This CDR3 reads CASSRPPGVYEQFF. CDR3 sequence (DNA): TGTGCCAGCAGTCGCCCTCCGGGAGTATATGAGCAGTTCTTC.

This sequence joins TRBV28 and TRBJ2-1, with D tentatively TRBD2 (5 bases). In germline, CDR1 is MDHEN, CDR2 SYDVKM. The CDR3 extends over 15 amino acids. Trimming pared 6 bases from V and 8 bases from J, leaving 20 bases between. CDR3 residues: CASSPPRGLAYEQFF. The CDR3 coding sequence is TGTGCCAGCAGCCCTCCCCGCGGGCTAGCTTATGAGCAGTTCTTC. Filled out from reference TRBV28 and TRBJ2-1, the complete variable domain reads DVKVTQSSRYLVKRTGEKVFLECVQDMDHENMFWYRQDPGLGLRLIYFSYDVKMKEKGDIPEGYSVSREKKERFSLILESASTNQTSMYLCASSPPRGLAYEQFFGPGTRLTVL.

V usage is TRBV6-5 and J usage is TRBJ2-3, with D maybe TRBD2 (6 bases). V lost 0 bases and J lost 7, with 11 bases in between. This CDR3 is 14 amino acids long. CDR1 and CDR2 (germline): MNHEY, SVGAGI. The CDR3 here is CASSYSGTPNTQYF. In DNA, the CDR3 is TGTGCCAGCAGTTACTCCGGGACTCCAAATACGCAGTATTTT.

Only one count was recorded for this clone. The chain joins TRBV14 to TRBJ2-1; tentatively, D is TRBD2 (6 bases). The CDR3 runs to 16 residues. Per the germline V gene, CDR1 is SGHDN and CDR2 is FVKESK. The V end lost 1 base, the J end lost 8 bases, and 18 bases lay between the germline ends. The CDR3 here is CASSQVELARAYEQFF. CDR3 nucleotide sequence: TGTGCCAGCAGCCAAGTAGAACTAGCTAGGGCTTATGAGCAGTTCTTC.

The CDR3, as DNA: TGTGCCAGCAGCCCAGTCCCCCGGGGCTCTGGAAACACCATATATTTT. Protein product: CASSPVPRGSGNTIYF. The chain is built from TRBV7-2 and TRBJ1-3; D remains unclear. This CDR3 is built from 16 residues. The V end lost 5 bases, the J end lost 0 bases, and 14 bases lay between the germline ends. Germline loops: CDR1 SGHTA, CDR2 FQGNSA.

The chain carries TRBV7-8 and TRBJ2-7; 10 bases map to TRBD2. The germline gives CDR1 SGHVS, CDR2 FQNEAQ. The CDR3 length is 18 residues. J gave up 0 bases and V 1 base, and 9 bases lay outside the gene matches. CDR3 DNA: TGTGCCAGCAGCTTAGTAGGCTCAGCGGGAGGGAGCTCCTACGAGCAGTACTTC. Protein: CASSLVGSAGGSSYEQYF.

The V and J genes are TRBV6-2 or TRBV6-3 and TRBJ1-1, with 10 bases that match TRBD1. CDR1 and CDR2 (germline): MNHEY, SVGEGT. The CDR3 extends over 17 amino acids. With V trimmed by 6 bases and J by 3 bases, 13 bases remained unmatched. The chain's CDR3 is CASSRETGGVKYTEAFF. The CDR3 coding sequence is TGTGCCAGCAGCCGAGAGACAGGGGGCGTGAAATACACTGAAGCTTTCTTT.

V is TRBV9 and J is TRBJ1-3; no clear D gene. The germline V gene has CDR1 SGDLS and CDR2 YYNGEE. The CDR3 has 13 amino acids. Trimming left V 7 bases short and J 0 bases short, with 8 bases between. The CDR3, as DNA: TGTGCCAGCGGAGAGGGCTCTGGAAACACCATATATTTT. This encodes CASGEGSGNTIYF.

This chain uses TRBV29-1 with TRBJ1-1, with 7 bases identical to TRBD1. Germline assignment: CDR1 SQVTM and CDR2 ANQGSEA. The junction had 3 bases not matched to a gene; V was cut back by 4 bases and J by 1 base. This CDR3 region has 13 residues. The CDR3 sequence: CSVVGQTNTEAFF. CDR3 nucleotides: TGCAGCGTTGTGGGACAGACGAACACTGAAGCTTTCTTT.

The V gene is TRBV19, the J gene TRBJ2-1, with D possibly TRBD1 on 6 matching bases. CDR1 is LNHDA and CDR2 is SQIVND in the germline V gene (reference sequence). The CDR3 loop spans 18 amino acids. The V and J ends lost 6 bases and 0 bases respectively, with 21 bases between them. The CDR3 bases are TGTGCCAGTAGAAACGAACCTCACAGGGCCTCCTCCTACAATGAGCAGTTCTTC. Amino acid sequence: CASRNEPHRASSYNEQFF. The whole variable domain, remainder taken from reference TRBV19 and TRBJ2-1, is DGGITQSPKYLFRKEGQNVTLSCEQNLNHDAMYWYRQDPGQGLRLIYYSQIVNDFQKGDIAEGYSVSREKKESFPLTVTSAQKNPTAFYLCASRNEPHRASSYNEQFFGPGTRLTVL.